This T cell receptor (beta chain) was obtained from a study of shared clonotypes between healthy human individuals. Study details: Samples came from a couple of female and three male donors aged 18 to 49. Study-wide findings and caveats: Donor scarcity curtailed the genetic and exposure-history diversity represented herein. Rarefaction exposed incomplete sorted-subset sequencing despite large depth.

To note about this clone: As yet, its antigen is unknown.

Deep-level settings were used for running the assay. Profiled with immunoSEQ multiplex PCR; TCRdb holds only in-frame clones, not every one. This sample carries a few hundred thousand clones, 97% of them seen once, and the ten largest clones take approximately 0.057%. The sample comprised naive CD4+ T cells sorted from blood. As for subset: CD45RA+ positively selected. The sequence derives from a woman between 25 and 40 years old in good health.

CDR3: CASSLERGAKGDTQYF. The CDR3 coding sequence is TGTGCCAGCAGCTTAGAGCGGGGGGCTAAGGGAGATACGCAGTATTTT. The chain is built from TRBV7-8 and TRBJ2-3, with TRBD2 identical over 9 bases. J lost 5 bases, V lost 1 base, and 7 bases had no gene match. The CDR3 is 16 residues long. Germline loops: CDR1 SGHVS, CDR2 FQNEAQ.